Sequencing of this T cell receptor (beta chain) was carried out in a study of T cells after somatic rescue of genetic block. Germline CDR1 and CDR2: SGHTA and FQGNSA. The CDR3 totals 14 residues. The V end lost 5 bases, the J end lost 7 bases, and 14 bases lay between the germline ends. The assay was immunoSEQ multiplex PCR, and TCRdb's table has in-frame clones only and misses some. The table shows tens of thousands of clones, with approximately 96% occurring only once. The sequenced sample was peripheral blood mononuclear cells (PBMCs). The clonotype was recovered from a child younger than two. This chain joins TRBV7-2 and TRBJ2-2; perhaps D is TRBD1 or TRBD2 (5 bases each). The CDR3 region is CASSLRDGLGELFF. The CDR3 bases are TGTGCCAGCAGCCTCCGGGACGGCCTCGGGGAGCTGTTTTTT. Combining the CDR3 with reference TRBV7-2 and TRBJ2-2 gives the whole variable domain GAGVSQSPSNKVTEKGKDVELRCDPISGHTALYWYRQSLGQGLEFLIYFQGNSAPDKSGLPSDRFSAERTGGSVSTLTIQRTQQEDSAVYLCASSLRDGLGELFFGEGSRLTVL.